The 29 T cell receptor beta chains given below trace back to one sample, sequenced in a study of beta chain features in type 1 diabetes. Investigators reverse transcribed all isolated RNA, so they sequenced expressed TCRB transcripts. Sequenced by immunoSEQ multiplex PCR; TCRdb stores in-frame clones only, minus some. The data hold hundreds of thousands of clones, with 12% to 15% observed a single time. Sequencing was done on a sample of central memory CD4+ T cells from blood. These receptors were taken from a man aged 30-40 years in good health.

In DNA, the CDR3 is TGTGCCAGCAGAGACATAACCCCAGGTGGCTATGGCTACACCTTC. Protein product: CASRDITPGGYGYTF. The rearrangement joins TRBV6-1 to TRBJ1-2, with D unclear. Per germline, CDR1 MNHNS and CDR2 SASEGT. The V end lost 6 bases, the J end lost 4 bases, and 18 bases lay between the germline ends. CDR3 size: 15 residues.

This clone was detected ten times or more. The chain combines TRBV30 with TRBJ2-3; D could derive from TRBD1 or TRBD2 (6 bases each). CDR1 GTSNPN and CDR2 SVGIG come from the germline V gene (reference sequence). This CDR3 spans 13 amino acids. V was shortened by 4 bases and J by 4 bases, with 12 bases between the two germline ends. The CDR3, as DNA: TGTGCCTGGACCTATAGGGGGGCAGATACGCAGTATTTT. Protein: CAWTYRGADTQYF.

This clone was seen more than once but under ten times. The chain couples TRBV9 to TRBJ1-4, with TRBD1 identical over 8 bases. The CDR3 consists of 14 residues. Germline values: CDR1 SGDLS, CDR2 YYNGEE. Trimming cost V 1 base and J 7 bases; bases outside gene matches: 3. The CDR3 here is CASSVTGTGEKLFF. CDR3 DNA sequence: TGTGCCAGCAGCGTAACCGGGACAGGTGAAAAACTGTTTTTT.

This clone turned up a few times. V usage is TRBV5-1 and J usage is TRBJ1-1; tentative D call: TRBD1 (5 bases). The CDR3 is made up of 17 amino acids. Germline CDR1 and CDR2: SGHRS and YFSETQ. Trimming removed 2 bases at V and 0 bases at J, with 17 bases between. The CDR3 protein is CASSLATGGGMNTEAFF. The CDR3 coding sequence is TGCGCCAGCAGCTTAGCCACAGGCGGAGGGATGAACACTGAAGCTTTCTTT.

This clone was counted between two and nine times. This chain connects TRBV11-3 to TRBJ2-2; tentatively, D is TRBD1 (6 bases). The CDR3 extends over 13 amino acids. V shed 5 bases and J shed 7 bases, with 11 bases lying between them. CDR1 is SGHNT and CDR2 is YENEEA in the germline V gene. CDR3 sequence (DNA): TGTGCCAGCAGCGTAGGGGGAATCGGGGAGCTGTTTTTT. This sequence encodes CASSVGGIGELFF.

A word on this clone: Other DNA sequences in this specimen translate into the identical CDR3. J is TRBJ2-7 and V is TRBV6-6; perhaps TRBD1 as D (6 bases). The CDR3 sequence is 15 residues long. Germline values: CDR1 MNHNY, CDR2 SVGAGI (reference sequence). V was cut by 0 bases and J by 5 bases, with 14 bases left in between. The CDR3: CASSYSKGVGDEQYF. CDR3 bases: TGTGCCAGCAGTTACTCGAAGGGGGTGGGTGACGAGCAGTACTTC.

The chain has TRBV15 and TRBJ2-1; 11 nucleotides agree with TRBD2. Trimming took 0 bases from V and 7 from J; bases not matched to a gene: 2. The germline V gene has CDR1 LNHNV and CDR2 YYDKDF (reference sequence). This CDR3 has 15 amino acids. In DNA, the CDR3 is TGTGCCACCAGCAGAGATACTAGCGGGAGTAATGAGCAGTTCTTC. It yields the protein CATSRDTSGSNEQFF.

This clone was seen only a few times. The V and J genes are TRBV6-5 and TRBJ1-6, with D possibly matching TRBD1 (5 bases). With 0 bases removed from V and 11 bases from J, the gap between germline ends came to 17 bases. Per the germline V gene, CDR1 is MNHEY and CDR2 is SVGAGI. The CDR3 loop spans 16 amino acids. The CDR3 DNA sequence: TGTGCCAGCAGTTACTCGATAGGGCAGGGAAGGGCACCCCTCCACTTT. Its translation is CASSYSIGQGRAPLHF.

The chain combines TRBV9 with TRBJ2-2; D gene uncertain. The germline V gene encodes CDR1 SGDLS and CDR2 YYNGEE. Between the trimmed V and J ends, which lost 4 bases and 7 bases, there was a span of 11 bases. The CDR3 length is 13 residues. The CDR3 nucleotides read TGTGCCAGCAGCCCCCACTGGGGCGGGGAGCTGTTTTTT. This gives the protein CASSPHWGGELFF.

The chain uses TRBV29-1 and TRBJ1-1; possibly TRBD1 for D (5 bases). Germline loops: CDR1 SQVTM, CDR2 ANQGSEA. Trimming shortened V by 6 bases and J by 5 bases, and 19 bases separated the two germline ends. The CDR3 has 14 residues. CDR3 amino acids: CSVPQEGAGTEAFF. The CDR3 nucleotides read TGCAGCGTCCCCCAGGAAGGGGCAGGGACTGAAGCTTTCTTT.

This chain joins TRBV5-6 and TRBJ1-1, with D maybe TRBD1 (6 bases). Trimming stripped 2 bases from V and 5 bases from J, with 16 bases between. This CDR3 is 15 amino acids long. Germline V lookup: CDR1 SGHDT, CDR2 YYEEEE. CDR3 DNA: TGTGCCAGCAGCTTTAGGGTTGGAGGGGGTACTGAAGCTTTCTTT. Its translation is CASSFRVGGGTEAFF.

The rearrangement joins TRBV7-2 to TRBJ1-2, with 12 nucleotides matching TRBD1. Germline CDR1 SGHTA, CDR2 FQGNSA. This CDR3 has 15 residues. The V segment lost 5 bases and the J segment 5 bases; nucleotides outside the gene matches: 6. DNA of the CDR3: TGTGCCAGCAGCACTCCGGGACAGGGGGCTTATGGCTACACCTTC. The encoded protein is CASSTPGQGAYGYTF.

CDR3 region: CASSPSGGGDYTF. The CDR3 DNA is TGTGCCAGCAGCCCCTCAGGAGGGGGCGACTACACCTTC. The chain recombines TRBV7-3 with TRBJ1-2; 7 bases are shared with TRBD1. The V and J ends lost 5 bases and 10 bases, in that order; junction bases with no gene match: 10. The CDR3 spans 13 residues. The germline V gene encodes CDR1 SGHTA and CDR2 FQGTGA. The variable domain in full, completed from reference TRBV7-3 and TRBJ1-2, reads GAGVSQTPSNKVTEKGKYVELRCDPISGHTALYWYRQSLGQGPEFLIYFQGTGAADDSGLPNDRFFAVRPEGSVSTLKIQRTERGDSAVYLCASSPSGGGDYTFGSGTRLTVV.

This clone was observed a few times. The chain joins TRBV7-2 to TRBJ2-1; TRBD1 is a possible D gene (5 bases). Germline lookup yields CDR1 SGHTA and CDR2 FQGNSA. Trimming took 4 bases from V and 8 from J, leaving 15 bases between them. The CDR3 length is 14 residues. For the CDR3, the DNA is TGTGCCAGCAGCTACCGACAGCCCTCGGATGAGCAGTTCTTC. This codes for CASSYRQPSDEQFF.

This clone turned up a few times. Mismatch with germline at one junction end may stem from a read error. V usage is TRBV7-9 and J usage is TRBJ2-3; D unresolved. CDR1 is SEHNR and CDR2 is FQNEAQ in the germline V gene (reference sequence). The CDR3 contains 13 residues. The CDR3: CASSQDLRDTQYF. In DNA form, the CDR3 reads TGCGCCAGCAGCCAAGATCTTAGAGATACGCAGTATTTT.

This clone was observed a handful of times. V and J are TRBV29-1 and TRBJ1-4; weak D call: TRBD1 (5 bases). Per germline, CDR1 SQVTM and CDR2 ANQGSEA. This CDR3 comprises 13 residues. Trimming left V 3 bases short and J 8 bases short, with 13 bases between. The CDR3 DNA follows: TGCAGCGTTGAGAGCCAGGGTGGGGAAAAACTGTTTTTT. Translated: CSVESQGGEKLFF.

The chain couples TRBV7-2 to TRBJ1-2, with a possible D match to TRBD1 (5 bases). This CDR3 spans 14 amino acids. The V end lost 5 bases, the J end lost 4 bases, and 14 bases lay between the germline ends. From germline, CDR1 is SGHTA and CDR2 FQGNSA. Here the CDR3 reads CASSPNGGFYGYTF. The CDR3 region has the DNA TGTGCCAGCAGCCCCAACGGGGGGTTCTATGGCTACACCTTC.

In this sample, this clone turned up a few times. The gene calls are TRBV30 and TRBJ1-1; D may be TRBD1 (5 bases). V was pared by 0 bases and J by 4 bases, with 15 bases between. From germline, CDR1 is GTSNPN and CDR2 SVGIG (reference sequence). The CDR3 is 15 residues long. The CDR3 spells CAWSVRASRGTEAFF. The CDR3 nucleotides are TGTGCCTGGAGTGTCAGGGCCTCGAGGGGCACTGAAGCTTTCTTT.

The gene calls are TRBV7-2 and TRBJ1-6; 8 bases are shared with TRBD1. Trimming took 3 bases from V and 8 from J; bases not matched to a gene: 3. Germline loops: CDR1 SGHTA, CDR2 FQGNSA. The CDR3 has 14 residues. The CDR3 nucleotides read TGTGCCAGCAGCTTGGACAGGGCCTATTCACCCCTCCACTTT. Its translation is CASSLDRAYSPLHF. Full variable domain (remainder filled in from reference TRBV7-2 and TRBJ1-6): GAGVSQSPSNKVTEKGKDVELRCDPISGHTALYWYRQSLGQGLEFLIYFQGNSAPDKSGLPSDRFSAERTGGSVSTLTIQRTQQEDSAVYLCASSLDRAYSPLHFGNGTRLTVT.

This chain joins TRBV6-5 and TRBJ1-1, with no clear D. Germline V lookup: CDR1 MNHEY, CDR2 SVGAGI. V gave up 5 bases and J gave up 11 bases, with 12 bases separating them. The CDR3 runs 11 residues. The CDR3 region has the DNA TGTGCCAGCAGTGAAGCGGGTAGGGCTTTCTTT. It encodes CASSEAGRAFF.

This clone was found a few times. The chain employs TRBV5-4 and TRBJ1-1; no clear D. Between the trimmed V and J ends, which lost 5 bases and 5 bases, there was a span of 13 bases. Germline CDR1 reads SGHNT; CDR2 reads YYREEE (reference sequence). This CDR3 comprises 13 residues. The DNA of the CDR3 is TGTGCCAGCAGTCATCCGGAAAGGACTGAAGCTTTCTTT. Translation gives CASSHPERTEAFF.

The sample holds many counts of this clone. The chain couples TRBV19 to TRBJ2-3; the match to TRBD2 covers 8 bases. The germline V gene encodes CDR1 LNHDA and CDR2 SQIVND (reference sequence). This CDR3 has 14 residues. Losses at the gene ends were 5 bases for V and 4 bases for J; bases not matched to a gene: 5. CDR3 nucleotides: TGTGCCAGTAGTGTGATGACTAGCGCAGATACGCAGTATTTT. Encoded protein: CASSVMTSADTQYF.

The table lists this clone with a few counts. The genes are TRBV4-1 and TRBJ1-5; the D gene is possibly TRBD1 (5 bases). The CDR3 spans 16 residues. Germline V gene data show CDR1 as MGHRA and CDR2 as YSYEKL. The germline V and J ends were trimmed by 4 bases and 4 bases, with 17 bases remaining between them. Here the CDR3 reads CASSPDVGGRNQPQHF. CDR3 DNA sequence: TGCGCCAGCAGCCCGGACGTCGGGGGGAGGAATCAGCCCCAGCATTTT.

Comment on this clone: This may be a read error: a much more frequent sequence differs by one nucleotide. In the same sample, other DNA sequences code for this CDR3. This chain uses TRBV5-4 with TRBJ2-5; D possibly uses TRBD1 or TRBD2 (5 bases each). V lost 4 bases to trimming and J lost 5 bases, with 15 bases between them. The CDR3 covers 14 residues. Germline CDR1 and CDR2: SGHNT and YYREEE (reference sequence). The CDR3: CASSQGLGVETQYF. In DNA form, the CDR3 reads TGTGCCAGCAGCCAAGGCTTGGGGGTGGAGACCCAGTACTTC.

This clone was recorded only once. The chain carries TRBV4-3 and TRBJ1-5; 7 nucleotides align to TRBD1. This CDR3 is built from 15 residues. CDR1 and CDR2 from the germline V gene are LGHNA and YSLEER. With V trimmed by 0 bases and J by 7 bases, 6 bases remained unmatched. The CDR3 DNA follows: TGCGCCAGCAGCCAAGATCTCTACAGGGGCCAGCCCCAGCATTTT. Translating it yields CASSQDLYRGQPQHF.

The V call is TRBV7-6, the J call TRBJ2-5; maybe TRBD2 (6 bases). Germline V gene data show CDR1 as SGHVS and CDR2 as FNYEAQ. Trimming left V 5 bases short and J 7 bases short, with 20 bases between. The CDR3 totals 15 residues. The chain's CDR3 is CASSPAGSGGGTQYF. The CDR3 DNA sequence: TGTGCCAGCAGCCCAGCGGGTAGTGGGGGAGGGACCCAGTACTTC.

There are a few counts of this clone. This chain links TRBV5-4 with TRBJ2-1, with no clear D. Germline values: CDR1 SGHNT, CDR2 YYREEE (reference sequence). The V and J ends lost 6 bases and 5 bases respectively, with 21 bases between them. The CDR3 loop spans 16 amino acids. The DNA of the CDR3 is TGTGCCAGCACCTCTAATCGGTGGCAGTATAACAATGAGCAGTTCTTC. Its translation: CASTSNRWQYNNEQFF.

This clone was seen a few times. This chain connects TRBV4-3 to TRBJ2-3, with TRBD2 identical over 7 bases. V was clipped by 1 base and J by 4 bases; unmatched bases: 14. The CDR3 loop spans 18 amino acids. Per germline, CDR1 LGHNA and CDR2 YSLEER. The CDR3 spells CASSQVGAGRGVADTQYF. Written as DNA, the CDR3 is TGCGCCAGCAGCCAAGTTGGCGCGGGACGGGGGGTAGCAGATACGCAGTATTTT.

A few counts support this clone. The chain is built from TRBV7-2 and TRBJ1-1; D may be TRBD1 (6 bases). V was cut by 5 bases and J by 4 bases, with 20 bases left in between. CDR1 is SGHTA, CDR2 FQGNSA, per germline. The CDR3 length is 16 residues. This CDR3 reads CASSQAPTGIGTEAFF. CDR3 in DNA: TGTGCCAGCAGCCAGGCACCAACAGGGATTGGCACTGAAGCTTTCTTT.